These T cell receptor beta chains were read from a single sample in a study of blood T cell repertoires in COVID-19. Using immunoSEQ multiplex PCR, the repertoire was profiled, and TCRdb retains in-frame clones only, with some absent. The repertoire holds approximately 150,000 clones, with approximately 77% as singletons. The sample consisted of PBMCs or T cells enriched from blood (not recorded which). Source of these receptors: a man in his sixties who had recovered from COVID-19. The CDR3 runs from the conserved cysteine through the conserved F or W. A D gene is named only where the DNA matches it firmly. Size tells how often a clone was seen (once, few, many) or the class of an expanded clone, and some rows leave it out.

d_call	v_call	j_call	clone_size	cdr3_aa	cdr3_nt
TRBD2	TRBV6-6	TRBJ2-5	.	CASSRTSGSQETQYF	TGTGCCAGCAGTAGGACTAGCGGGTCCCAAGAGACCCAGTACTTC
TRBD1	TRBV19	TRBJ1-1	few	CASSIPRGQSRNTEAFF	TGTGCCAGTAGTATACCTAGGGGACAGTCTCGGAACACTGAAGCTTTCTTT
.	TRBV5-1	TRBJ1-1	.	CASSHDRTNTEAFF	TGCGCCAGCAGCCACGACAGGACGAACACTGAAGCTTTCTTT
.	TRBV6-5	TRBJ1-6	.	CASSRRTDNSPLHF	TGTGCCAGCAGTCGACGGACAGACAATTCACCCCTCCACTTT
.	TRBV6-1	TRBJ2-1	.	CASSDYRAGEQFF	TGTGCCAGCAGTGACTACAGGGCAGGCGAGCAGTTCTTC
TRBD2	TRBV7-3	TRBJ2-1	.	CASSLTPPRGGHEQFF	TGTGCCAGCAGCTTAACCCCCCCCCGGGGGGGTCATGAGCAGTTCTTC
.	TRBV5-1	TRBJ2-3	.	CASSSRTDSTDTQYF	TGCGCCAGCAGTTCCCGGACAGACAGCACAGATACGCAGTATTTT
TRBD1	TRBV5-4	TRBJ2-7	.	CASSLGDREREQYF	TGTGCCAGCAGCTTGGGGGACAGGGAGCGCGAGCAGTACTTC
.	TRBV27	TRBJ2-7	once	CASSLRGGVEQYF	TGTGCCAGCAGTTTAAGGGGGGGAGTGGAGCAGTACTTC
TRBD2	TRBV11-1	TRBJ2-1	.	CASSLARLAGVLNEQFF	TGTGCCAGCAGCTTAGCGCGTCTAGCGGGAGTCCTCAATGAGCAGTTCTTC
.	TRBV6-5	TRBJ2-7	few	CASSYRQGEQYF	TGTGCCAGCAGTTACCGCCAGGGGGAGCAGTACTTC
.	TRBV5-1	TRBJ2-7	.	CASSLVTDSYEQYF	TGCGCCAGCAGCTTGGTTACAGACTCCTACGAGCAGTACTTC
TRBD2	TRBV9	TRBJ2-5	.	CASSPRAGGETQYF	TGTGCCAGCAGCCCCAGGGCGGGAGGGGAGACCCAGTACTTC
TRBD1	TRBV7-2	TRBJ2-7	.	CASSSIFRDRGQEQYF	TGTGCCAGCAGCTCTATCTTCCGGGACAGGGGGCAGGAGCAGTACTTC
TRBD1	TRBV27	TRBJ1-1	.	CASSGQVDTEAFF	TGTGCCAGCAGTGGACAGGTAGACACTGAAGCTTTCTTT
TRBD1	TRBV6-5	TRBJ1-3	.	CASLFTGVPGNTIYF	TGTGCCAGCCTTTTTACAGGGGTCCCAGGAAACACCATATATTTT
.	TRBV7-2	TRBJ2-5	once	CASSLSYRTFQETQYF	TGTGCCAGCAGCCTTAGTTATCGTACCTTCCAAGAGACCCAGTACTTC
.	TRBV28	TRBJ1-2	few	CASSSDPRVKNGYTF	TGTGCCAGCAGTTCTGATCCCAGGGTTAAAAATGGCTACACCTTC
TRBD1	TRBV5-1	TRBJ1-2	.	CASSPRTGGYFSF	TGCGCCAGCAGCCCAAGGACAGGGGGGTATTTCTCCTTC
.	TRBV7-8	TRBJ1-3	.	CASSHRTVFSGNTIYF	TGTGCCAGCAGCCATAGAACCGTGTTCTCTGGAAACACCATATATTTT
TRBD2	TRBV5-4	TRBJ2-1	.	CASSLRSSGGSEQFF	TGTGCCAGCAGCTTGAGGTCTAGCGGGGGTTCCGAGCAGTTCTTC
.	TRBV9	TRBJ1-5	.	CASSVGDQPQHF	TGTGCCAGCAGCGTGGGAGATCAGCCCCAGCATTTT
.	TRBV6-1	TRBJ2-1	.	CASSESRVSYNEQFF	TGTGCCAGCAGTGAATCCAGGGTTTCCTACAATGAGCAGTTCTTC
TRBD1	TRBV28	TRBJ1-1	.	CASSSIGDRGTEAFF	TGTGCCAGCAGTTCGATTGGGGACAGGGGCACTGAAGCTTTCTTT
.	TRBV19	TRBJ1-1	.	CASNRESYTEAFF	TGTGCTAGTAACAGGGAGTCGTACACTGAAGCTTTCTTT
.	TRBV28	TRBJ1-5	.	CASMVGASNQPQHF	TGTGCCAGCATGGTAGGGGCCAGCAATCAGCCCCAGCATTTT
.	TRBV28	TRBJ1-5	.	CATKSEEGGVYSNQPQHF	TGTGCCACTAAATCGGAGGAGGGAGGAGTTTATAGCAATCAGCCCCAGCATTTT
TRBD2	TRBV28	TRBJ2-7	.	CASISWGTGGPIEQYF	TGTGCCAGCATCTCTTGGGGCACGGGAGGGCCGATCGAGCAGTACTTC
TRBD2	TRBV6-5	TRBJ2-3	.	CASGASGRAGDTQYF	TGTGCCAGCGGGGCTAGCGGGAGGGCCGGAGATACGCAGTATTTT
TRBD2	TRBV19	TRBJ2-2	.	CASSRPGLAAGELFF	TGTGCCAGTAGTCGGCCGGGACTAGCGGCCGGGGAGCTGTTTTTT
.	TRBV27	TRBJ1-3	.	CASSPGGNTIYF	TGTGCCAGCAGCCCGGGAGGAAACACCATATATTTT
TRBD2	TRBV19	TRBJ2-2	.	CASSIRLADGELFF	TGTGCCAGTAGTATACGGCTAGCGGACGGGGAGCTGTTTTTT
.	TRBV3-1/TRBV3-2	TRBJ1-5	.	CASSQTNSNQPQHF	TGTGCCAGCAGCCAAACTAATAGCAATCAGCCCCAGCATTTT
TRBD1	TRBV5-1	TRBJ1-2	.	CASSPRTGPDGYGYTF	TGCGCCAGCAGCCCTCGGACAGGCCCCGACGGCTATGGCTACACCTTC
.	TRBV6-2/TRBV6-3	TRBJ2-7	.	CASSYSGHRAEIYEQYF	TGTGCCAGCAGTTACTCGGGACACCGGGCGGAGATCTACGAGCAGTACTTC
TRBD1	TRBV4-1	TRBJ2-7	.	CASSQVLDRAFYEQYF	TGCGCCAGCAGCCAAGTACTAGACAGGGCCTTCTACGAGCAGTACTTC
.	TRBV6-2/TRBV6-3	TRBJ1-2	.	CASSAPPGIWYGYTF	TGTGCCAGCAGTGCCCCTCCAGGGATTTGGTATGGCTACACCTTC
.	TRBV5-6	TRBJ1-5	once	CASSLGGFGDASNQPQHF	TGTGCCAGCAGCTTGGGCGGGTTTGGGGATGCTAGCAATCAGCCCCAGCATTTT
.	TRBV7-6	TRBJ2-5	.	CASSSRDQETQYF	TGTGCCAGCAGCTCCCGGGACCAAGAGACCCAGTACTTC
.	TRBV24-1	TRBJ1-2	.	CATSDKGIGYGYTF	TGTGCCACCAGTGACAAGGGGATCGGCTATGGCTACACCTTC
TRBD1	TRBV2	TRBJ1-6	.	CASSYRTGYNSPLHF	TGTGCCAGCAGTTATCGGACAGGGTATAATTCACCCCTCCACTTT
.	TRBV2	TRBJ2-2	few	CASSDLSRVTGELFF	TGTGCCAGCAGTGACCTGTCCAGGGTTACCGGGGAGCTGTTTTTT
.	TRBV18	TRBJ1-1	.	CASSPLAVNTEAFF	TGTGCCAGCTCACCTCTGGCGGTGAACACTGAAGCTTTCTTT
.	TRBV28	TRBJ1-2	.	CASSASRPGTGYGYTF	TGTGCCAGCAGCGCCTCCCGGCCGGGTACAGGCTATGGCTACACCTTC
.	TRBV14	TRBJ2-6	.	CASSQEKAGAHPGANVLTF	TGTGCCAGCAGCCAAGAAAAGGCAGGGGCTCATCCTGGGGCCAACGTCCTGACTTTC
.	TRBV5-1	TRBJ1-2	once	CASRLDSNYGYTF	TGCGCCAGCAGATTGGACAGTAACTATGGCTACACCTTC
TRBD2	TRBV6-6	TRBJ2-7	.	CASSYQAGGSSEQYF	TGTGCCAGCAGTTACCAAGCGGGGGGGAGTTCCGAGCAGTACTTC
.	TRBV28	TRBJ2-4	.	CASSFRTYLAKNIQYF	TGTGCCAGCAGTTTTCGGACTTACCTAGCCAAAAACATTCAGTACTTC
TRBD1	TRBV29-1	TRBJ1-2	few	CSVGSRDRAGYTF	TGCAGCGTTGGTTCCCGGGACAGGGCTGGCTACACCTTC
.	TRBV12-3/TRBV12-4	TRBJ2-2	.	CASSLRQIGELFF	TGTGCCAGCAGTCTTAGACAGATCGGGGAGCTGTTTTTT